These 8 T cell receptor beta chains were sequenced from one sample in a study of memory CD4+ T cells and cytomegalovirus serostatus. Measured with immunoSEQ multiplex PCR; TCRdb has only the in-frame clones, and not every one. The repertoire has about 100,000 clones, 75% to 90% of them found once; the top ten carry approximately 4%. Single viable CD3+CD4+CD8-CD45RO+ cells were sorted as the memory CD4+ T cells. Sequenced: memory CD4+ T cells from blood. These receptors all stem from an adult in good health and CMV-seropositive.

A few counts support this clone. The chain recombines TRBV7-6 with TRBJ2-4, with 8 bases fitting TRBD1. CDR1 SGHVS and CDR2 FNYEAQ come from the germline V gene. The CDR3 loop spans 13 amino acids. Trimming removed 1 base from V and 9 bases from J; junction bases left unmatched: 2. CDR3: CASSLEDRAIQYF. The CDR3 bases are TGTGCCAGCAGCTTAGAGGACAGGGCCATTCAGTACTTC.

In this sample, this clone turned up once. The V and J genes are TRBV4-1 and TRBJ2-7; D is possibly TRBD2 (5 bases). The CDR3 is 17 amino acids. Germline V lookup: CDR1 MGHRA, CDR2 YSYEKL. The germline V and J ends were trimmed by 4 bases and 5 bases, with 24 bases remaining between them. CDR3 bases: TGCGCCAGCAGCCCCACGGGTCCGTTAGGGAGAGGCGACGAGCAGTACTTC. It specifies CASSPTGPLGRGDEQYF.

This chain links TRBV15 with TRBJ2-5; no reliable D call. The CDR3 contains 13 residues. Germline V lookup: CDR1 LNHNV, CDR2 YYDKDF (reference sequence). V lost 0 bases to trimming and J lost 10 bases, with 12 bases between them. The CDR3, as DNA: TGTGCCACCAGCAGAGATGAAGTTCTTGGCCAGTACTTC. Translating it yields CATSRDEVLGQYF.

The CDR3 DNA follows: TGTGCCAGCATTGGGTCCGGGTTGATGAACACTGAAGCTTTCTTT. The encoded protein is CASIGSGLMNTEAFF. The J gene is TRBJ1-1, the V gene TRBV28; no clear D. The CDR3 consists of 15 residues. CDR1 and CDR2 from the germline V gene are MDHEN and SYDVKM. The ends were cut back, 7 bases at V and 0 bases at J, with 15 bases in the middle.

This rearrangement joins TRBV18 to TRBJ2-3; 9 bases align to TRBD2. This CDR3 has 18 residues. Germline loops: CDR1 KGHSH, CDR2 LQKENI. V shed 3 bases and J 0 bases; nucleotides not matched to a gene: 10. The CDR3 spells CASSPITPTSGSTDTQYF. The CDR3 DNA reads TGTGCCAGCTCACCGATAACCCCAACTAGCGGGAGCACAGATACGCAGTATTTT.

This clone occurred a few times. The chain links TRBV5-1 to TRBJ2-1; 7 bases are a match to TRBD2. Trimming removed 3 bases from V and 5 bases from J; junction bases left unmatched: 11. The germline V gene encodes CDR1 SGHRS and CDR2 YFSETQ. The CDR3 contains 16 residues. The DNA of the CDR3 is TGCGCCAGCAGCTCGACCTGGGCTAGCGGAAACAATGAGCAGTTCTTC. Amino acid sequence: CASSSTWASGNNEQFF.

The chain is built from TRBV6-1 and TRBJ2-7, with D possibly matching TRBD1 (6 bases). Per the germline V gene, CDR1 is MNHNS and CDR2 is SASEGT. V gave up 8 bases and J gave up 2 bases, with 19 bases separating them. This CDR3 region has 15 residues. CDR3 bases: TGTGCCAGCCCTCACCGTCCGACAGGCACCTACGAGCAGTACTTC. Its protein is CASPHRPTGTYEQYF.

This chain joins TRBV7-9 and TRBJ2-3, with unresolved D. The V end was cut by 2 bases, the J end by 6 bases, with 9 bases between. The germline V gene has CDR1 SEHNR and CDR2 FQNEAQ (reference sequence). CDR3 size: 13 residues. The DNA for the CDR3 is TGTGCCAGCAGCTTATTTAGGGCCGATACGCAGTATTTT. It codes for CASSLFRADTQYF.